This T cell receptor beta chain originates from a study of blood T cell repertoires in COVID-19. Germline assignment: CDR1 LNHDA and CDR2 SQIVND (reference sequence). V lost 2 bases to trimming and J lost 0 bases; unmatched junction nucleotides: 7. This CDR3 contains 16 residues. Repertoires were generated with immunoSEQ multiplex PCR, while TCRdb's copy carries only in-frame clones and drops some. The sample holds more than 150,000 clones, about 86% seen once. The clonotype was recovered from a woman aged 70 to 79 with COVID-19, enrolled during active disease. Sequenced sample: peripheral blood. The V call is TRBV19, the J call TRBJ2-7; the match to TRBD2 covers 7 bases. The CDR3 here is CASSISQAGTSYEQYF. The DNA for the CDR3 is TGTGCCAGTAGTATAAGTCAAGCGGGGACCTCCTACGAGCAGTACTTC. The whole variable domain, remainder taken from reference TRBV19 and TRBJ2-7, is DGGITQSPKYLFRKEGQNVTLSCEQNLNHDAMYWYRQDPGQGLRLIYYSQIVNDFQKGDIAEGYSVSREKKESFPLTVTSAQKNPTAFYLCASSISQAGTSYEQYFGPGTRLTVT.